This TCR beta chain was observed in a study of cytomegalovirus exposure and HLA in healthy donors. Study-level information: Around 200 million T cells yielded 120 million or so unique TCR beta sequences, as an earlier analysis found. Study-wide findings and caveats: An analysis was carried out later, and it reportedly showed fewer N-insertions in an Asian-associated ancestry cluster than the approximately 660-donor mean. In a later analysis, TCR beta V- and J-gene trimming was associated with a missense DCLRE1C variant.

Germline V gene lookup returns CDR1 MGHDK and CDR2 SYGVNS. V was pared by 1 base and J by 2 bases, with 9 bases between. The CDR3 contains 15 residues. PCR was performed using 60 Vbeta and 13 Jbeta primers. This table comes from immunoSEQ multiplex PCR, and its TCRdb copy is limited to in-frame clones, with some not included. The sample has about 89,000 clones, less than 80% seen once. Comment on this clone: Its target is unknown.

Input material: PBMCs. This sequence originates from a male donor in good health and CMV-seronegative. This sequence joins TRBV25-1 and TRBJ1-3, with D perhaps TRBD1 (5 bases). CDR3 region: CASSELGRAGNTIYF. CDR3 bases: TGTGCCAGCAGTGAATTGGGCAGGGCTGGAAACACCATATATTTT.